These 30 T cell receptor beta chains share one sample of origin, sequenced in a study of spatial heterogeneity in lung cancer. Whole-study findings and limits: Counts that tracked tumor mutation counts were those of expanded intratumoral alpha and beta TCRs.

These receptors have no known antigen. In TCRdb, the 5' RACE reads were re-called with MiXCR into one record per CDR3 protein. Of 4,900 or so distinct CDR3 sequences in the sample, about 8.4% were seen once. The time point is: sample taken at primary tumor resection. The material sequenced was lung tumor tissue, taken at surgery. These TCRs come from a female donor with early-stage non-small cell lung cancer.

By share of the sample, this clonotype is medium-sized. This chain uses TRBV28 with TRBJ2-2; D remains ambiguous. The CDR3 spans 12 residues. Trimming removed 5 bases at V and 5 bases at J, with 6 bases between. In germline, CDR1 is MDHEN, CDR2 SYDVKM. The chain's CDR3 is CASSPVTGELFF. DNA of the CDR3: TGTGCCAGCAGTCCCGTGACCGGGGAGCTGTTTTTT.

The J gene is TRBJ2-1, the V gene TRBV11-2; perhaps TRBD2 as D (5 bases). The CDR3 has 15 amino acids. Germline V gives CDR1 SGHAT, CDR2 FQNNGV. Trimming took 1 base from V and 0 from J, leaving 7 bases between them. The CDR3 loop reads CASSLGLASYNEQFF. In nucleotides, the CDR3 is TGTGCCAGCAGCTTAGGCCTAGCCTCCTACAATGAGCAGTTCTTC.

This clonotype occurred many times. The chain links TRBV6-5 to TRBJ2-1, with 11 bases lining up with TRBD2. CDR1 and CDR2 (germline): MNHEY, SVGAGI. Trimming at V came to 6 bases and at J to 7 bases, leaving 14 bases not matched to a gene. The CDR3 totals 17 residues. CDR3: CASSVLAEGLAVNEQFF. In DNA, the CDR3 is TGTGCCAGCAGCGTCCTTGCGGAGGGACTAGCGGTTAATGAGCAGTTCTTC.

This clonotype ranks as medium-sized. The rearrangement joins TRBV5-1 to TRBJ1-4; 10 bases match TRBD1. CDR1 and CDR2 (germline): SGHRS, YFSETQ. The CDR3 is 14 residues long. V lost 2 bases and J lost 8; bases outside the gene matches: 3. CDR3 residues: CASSFGTGVEKLFF. As DNA, the CDR3 is TGCGCCAGCAGCTTCGGGACAGGGGTCGAAAAACTGTTTTTT.

This clonotype was seen ten or more times. The V gene is TRBV2, the J gene TRBJ1-2, with D maybe TRBD1 (6 bases). The V gene lost 7 bases and the J gene lost 8 bases, with 17 bases spanning the gap. The germline gives CDR1 SNHLY, CDR2 FYNNEI. The CDR3 contains 13 residues. The DNA for the CDR3 is TGTGCCAGCAAAGAAGGGGGGACTGGAGGCTACACCTTC. Translation gives CASKEGGTGGYTF.

This clonotype was recorded at least ten times. This chain joins TRBV3-1 and TRBJ1-3; TRBD1 agrees at 8 bases. There are 16 residues in the CDR3. Germline values: CDR1 LGHDT, CDR2 YNNKEL (reference sequence). V lost 4 bases, J lost 4 bases, and 9 bases stayed unmatched. CDR3 region: CASSRGIRGPGNTIYF. The CDR3 DNA follows: TGTGCCAGCAGCCGCGGTATCAGGGGGCCCGGAAACACCATATATTTT. Full variable domain (remainder filled in from reference TRBV3-1 and TRBJ1-3): DTAVSQTPKYLVTQMGNDKSIKCEQNLGHDTMYWYKQDSKKFLKIMFSYNNKELIINETVPNRFSPKSPDKAHLNLHINSLELGDSAVYFCASSRGIRGPGNTIYFGEGSWLTVV.

This clonotype qualifies as medium-sized. The chain links TRBV11-1 to TRBJ2-7; D is uncertain. Trimming cost V 4 bases and J 4 bases, with 8 bases left between them. In germline, CDR1 is SGHAT, CDR2 FQDESV (reference sequence). This CDR3 spans 12 amino acids. The CDR3, as DNA: TGTGCCAGCAGCTCCTTCAATTACGAGCAGTACTTC. Its protein is CASSSFNYEQYF.

This clonotype is termed medium-sized (0.01 to 0.1%). The chain is built from TRBV6-1 and TRBJ1-1; the D gene is possibly TRBD1 (6 bases). Germline V gene sequence: CDR1 MNHNS, CDR2 SASEGT. The CDR3 consists of 14 residues. Trimming pared 7 bases from V and 1 base from J, leaving 13 bases between. The CDR3 is CASNWEGGNTEAFF. The CDR3 coding sequence is TGTGCCAGCAACTGGGAAGGGGGGAACACTGAAGCTTTCTTT.

The chain joins TRBV6-1 to TRBJ2-1; 10 bases agree with TRBD2. The CDR3 sequence is 16 residues long. Per the germline V gene, CDR1 is MNHNS and CDR2 is SASEGT. V shed 6 bases, J shed 0 bases, and the junction held 5 bases outside the gene matches. The CDR3 bases are TGTGCCAGCAGAAAAGCGGGGGGGGCCTCCTACAATGAGCAGTTCTTC. Translated, it gives CASRKAGGASYNEQFF.

This clonotype qualifies as medium-sized (0.01 to 0.1%). The rearrangement uses TRBV9 and TRBJ2-7; the match to TRBD1 covers 7 bases. From germline, CDR1 is SGDLS and CDR2 YYNGEE. The length of the CDR3 is 14 residues. J gave up 4 bases and V 4 bases, and 8 bases lay outside the gene matches. The CDR3 coding sequence is TGTGCCAGCAGCCCAGGGACAGCCCGATACGAGCAGTACTTC. It yields the protein CASSPGTARYEQYF.

This clonotype has at least ten counts. CDR3 residues: CASSPDREGQYF. DNA of the CDR3: TGTGCCAGCAGCCCGGACAGGGAAGGGCAGTATTTT. J is TRBJ2-3 and V is TRBV11-1; 8 bases agree with TRBD1. V lost 5 bases, J lost 11 bases, and 6 bases stayed unmatched. This CDR3 is built from 12 residues. The germline V gene has CDR1 SGHAT and CDR2 FQDESV (reference sequence).

This clonotype is deemed medium-sized. The chain carries TRBV11-2 and TRBJ2-3; TRBD2 matches at 10 bases. Germline trimming cut 5 bases from V and 4 bases from J; bases unmatched to any gene: 9. The CDR3 covers 16 residues. CDR1 and CDR2 (germline): SGHAT, FQNNGV. The CDR3 sequence is CASSPLTSGNPDTQYF. In DNA form, the CDR3 reads TGTGCCAGCAGCCCCCTAACTAGCGGGAATCCAGATACGCAGTATTTT. Full variable domain (rest looked up from reference TRBV11-2 and TRBJ2-3): EAGVAQSPRYKIIEKRQSVAFWCNPISGHATLYWYQQILGQGPKLLIQFQNNGVVDDSQLPKDRFSAERLKGVDSTLKIQPAKLEDSAVYLCASSPLTSGNPDTQYFGPGTRLTVL.

At least ten counts were recorded for this clonotype. The genes are TRBV18 and TRBJ1-1, with TRBD1 matching over 9 bases. J gave up 0 bases and V 3 bases, and 8 bases lay outside the gene matches. The germline CDR1 and CDR2 sequences are KGHSH and LQKENI. The CDR3 totals 17 residues. The DNA for the CDR3 is TGTGCCAGCTCACCGGGGGGGACAGGGATCATGAACACTGAAGCTTTCTTT. Residues: CASSPGGTGIMNTEAFF.

Many counts were recorded for this clonotype. The chain has TRBV5-6 and TRBJ1-2, with 7 bases identical to TRBD1. Germline V gene sequence: CDR1 SGHDT, CDR2 YYEEEE. Trimming cost V 1 base and J 4 bases; bases outside gene matches: 13. This CDR3 spans 17 amino acids. The CDR3 region has the DNA TGTGCCAGCAGCTTGATTGACAGGGCTCAGGTTGGCTATGGCTACACCTTC. It encodes CASSLIDRAQVGYGYTF.

This clonotype appeared many times. V gene TRBV7-3 combines with J gene TRBJ2-7, with D possibly being TRBD2 (6 bases). Trimming pared 6 bases from V and 3 bases from J, leaving 12 bases between. The CDR3 has 13 amino acids. Germline CDR1 and CDR2: SGHTA and FQGTGA. The CDR3 nucleotides read TGTGCCAGCAGTCGCCGGGAGAACTACGAGCAGTACTTC. Translated, it gives CASSRRENYEQYF.

This clonotype rates as medium-sized. This chain's CDR3 is CASTEWGDTGELFF. The CDR3 DNA reads as TGTGCCAGCACCGAGTGGGGGGACACCGGGGAGCTGTTTTTT. This sequence joins TRBV6-5 and TRBJ2-2, with D maybe TRBD2 (6 bases). Germline V gives CDR1 MNHEY, CDR2 SVGAGI. Trimming cost V 7 bases and J 3 bases, with 12 bases left between them. The CDR3 loop spans 14 amino acids.

This clonotype rates as medium-sized. The chain couples TRBV11-3 to TRBJ1-2; D uncertain. This CDR3 has 13 amino acids. CDR1 is SGHNT, CDR2 YENEEA, per germline. V lost 0 bases and J lost 8, with 10 bases in between. CDR3 coding DNA: TGTGCCAGCAGCTTAGATCGGTCTACGGGCTACACCTTC. It translates to CASSLDRSTGYTF.

This clonotype was recorded many times. The CDR3 DNA reads as TGTGCCAGCAGTTTACTAGGAGGGGTGAACACTGAAGCTTTCTTT. It specifies CASSLLGGVNTEAFF. V gene TRBV12-3 or TRBV12-4 combines with J gene TRBJ1-1; TRBD1 is a possible D gene (5 bases). Trimming took off 2 bases at V and 0 bases at J, with 10 bases between the two ends. CDR3 length equals 15 residues.

At least ten counts were recorded for this clonotype. The chain combines TRBV2 with TRBJ2-1, with TRBD2 identical over 11 bases. CDR3 length: 15 amino acids. Trimming cost V 2 bases and J 9 bases; bases outside gene matches: 6. Germline CDR1 and CDR2: SNHLY and FYNNEI. The CDR3 DNA reads TGTGCCAGCAGTGAACATCTAGCGGGAGGTGTTGAGCAGTTCTTC. Translation: CASSEHLAGGVEQFF.

This clonotype was picked up many times. The V gene is TRBV20-1, the J gene TRBJ2-2; a possible D gene is TRBD2 (5 bases). The CDR3 contains 14 residues. Germline V gene lookup returns CDR1 DFQATT and CDR2 SNEGSKA (reference sequence). Trimming took off 3 bases at V and 4 bases at J, with 12 bases between the two ends. CDR3 sequence: CSASKSTSTGELFF. As DNA, the CDR3 is TGCAGTGCTAGCAAAAGTACTAGCACCGGGGAGCTGTTTTTT.

This clonotype was recorded at least ten times. The chain recombines TRBV28 with TRBJ2-7; the match to TRBD1 covers 9 bases. CDR3 length equals 15 residues. The germline V gene has CDR1 MDHEN and CDR2 SYDVKM. With V trimmed by 6 bases and J by 4 bases, 10 bases remained unmatched. Here the CDR3 reads CASSMGGQGGYEQYF. The CDR3 coding sequence is TGTGCCAGCAGCATGGGGGGACAGGGCGGGTACGAGCAGTACTTC.

This clonotype is medium-sized in the sample. J is TRBJ2-5 and V is TRBV7-9; D ambiguous. Trimming removed 8 bases at V and 3 bases at J, with 22 bases between. Germline V gene data show CDR1 as SEHNR and CDR2 as FQNEAQ (reference sequence). The CDR3 runs 16 residues. The CDR3 loop is CASLTPTEFGEETQYF. The CDR3 region has the DNA TGTGCCAGCCTTACCCCAACAGAGTTCGGAGAAGAGACCCAGTACTTC.

This clonotype is judged medium-sized. V usage is TRBV5-5 and J usage is TRBJ2-5; D call uncertain. Germline CDR1 reads SGHKS; CDR2 reads YYEKEE (reference sequence). The V and J ends lost 4 bases and 5 bases respectively, with 15 bases between them. The CDR3 contains 14 residues. The CDR3 DNA follows: TGTGCCAGCAGCCCCCCTTTTCAGGCGGAGACCCAGTACTTC. Amino acids: CASSPPFQAETQYF. The whole variable domain, filled in from reference TRBV5-5 and TRBJ2-5, reads DAGVTQSPTHLIKTRGQQVTLRCSPISGHKSVSWYQQVLGQGPQFIFQYYEKEERGRGNFPDRFSARQFPNYSSELNVNALLLGDSALYLCASSPPFQAETQYFGPGTRLLVL.

The sample holds many counts of this clonotype. The V gene is TRBV28, the J gene TRBJ2-7; D may be TRBD1 (5 bases). Germline V gene lookup returns CDR1 MDHEN and CDR2 SYDVKM. V lost 6 bases and J lost 5, with 17 bases in between. CDR3 length: 14 amino acids. The CDR3 loop reads CASRVRGHQNEQYF. The DNA of the CDR3 is TGTGCCAGCAGGGTCCGAGGACATCAGAACGAGCAGTACTTC.

This clonotype is categorized as medium-sized. The chain links TRBV12-3 or TRBV12-4 to TRBJ1-4; weak D call: TRBD1 (5 bases). Trimming shortened V by 5 bases and J by 7 bases, and 20 bases separated the two germline ends. This CDR3 spans 16 amino acids. As DNA, the CDR3 is TGTGCCAGCAGTAAAGGCTCGGGGGGGTATTCTGAAAAACTGTTTTTT. Amino acids: CASSKGSGGYSEKLFF.

This clonotype was seen at least ten times. This chain links TRBV20-1 with TRBJ2-5; unclear D gene. Germline V gives CDR1 DFQATT, CDR2 SNEGSKA (reference sequence). Trimming cost V 3 bases and J 3 bases, with 11 bases left between them. There are 13 residues in the CDR3. DNA of the CDR3: TGCAGTGCTAGGTTGACTGTCAAAGAGACCCAGTACTTC. This encodes CSARLTVKETQYF.

There are many counts of this clonotype. V and J are TRBV12-3 or TRBV12-4 and TRBJ1-1, with TRBD1 matching over 8 bases. The CDR3 length is 15 residues. The V and J ends lost 7 bases and 3 bases, in that order; junction bases with no gene match: 10. In nucleotides, the CDR3 is TGTGCCAGCAATGTTGACAGGGGCCTCTACACTGAAGCTTTCTTT. Amino acid sequence: CASNVDRGLYTEAFF.

This clonotype showed up many times. This chain uses TRBV12-3 or TRBV12-4 with TRBJ1-5; TRBD1 matches 11 bases. CDR3 length: 15 amino acids. The ends lost 6 bases at V and 1 base at J; junction bases unmatched: 2. The CDR3 sequence: CASSRDRGSNQPQHF. The CDR3 DNA reads TGTGCCAGCAGCCGGGACAGGGGGAGCAATCAGCCCCAGCATTTT.

The gene calls are TRBV28 and TRBJ2-3; no clear D gene. Germline values: CDR1 MDHEN, CDR2 SYDVKM. Trimming shortened V by 1 base and J by 4 bases, and 3 bases separated the two germline ends. The CDR3 extends over 12 amino acids. The CDR3 loop reads CASSLYSDTQYF. The CDR3 nucleotides read TGTGCCAGCAGTTTATACTCAGATACGCAGTATTTT.

By share, this clonotype ranks as medium-sized. The gene calls are TRBV7-8 and TRBJ2-6; 10 bases align to TRBD2. The CDR3 spans 17 residues. Germline V gene sequence: CDR1 SGHVS, CDR2 FQNEAQ. Germline trimming cut 4 bases from V and 2 bases from J; bases unmatched to any gene: 5. The CDR3 spells CASSSRLAGAGANVLTF. The CDR3 bases are TGTGCCAGCAGCTCTAGACTAGCGGGCGCTGGGGCCAACGTCCTGACTTTC.